These 8 T cell receptor beta chains came from one sample sequenced in a study of blood T cell repertoires in COVID-19. Some clones are missing from TCRdb's copy, which holds only in-frame ones; the method was immunoSEQ multiplex PCR. The data show 200,000 or so clones, 84% seen once. Source material: peripheral blood. Receptors originate from a human donor in a cohort sampled during active COVID-19.

This clone was counted once. The rearrangement uses TRBV15 and TRBJ2-7; D call uncertain. Germline-derived CDR1 and CDR2 are LNHNV and YYDKDF (reference sequence). The CDR3 is 13 amino acids. V gave up 3 bases and J gave up 5 bases, with 11 bases separating them. The CDR3 here is CATSRTGLDEQYF. The CDR3 nucleotides are TGTGCCACCAGCAGGACTGGCTTGGACGAGCAGTACTTC.

The chain joins TRBV5-1 to TRBJ1-2; the D gene is possibly TRBD1 (6 bases). The ends were cut back, 1 base at V and 4 bases at J, with 17 bases in the middle. Germline values: CDR1 SGHRS, CDR2 YFSETQ. The CDR3 is 16 amino acids. Here the CDR3 DNA reads TGCGCCAGCAGCTTGACCCCGACGGGGGGCATCTATGGCTACACCTTC. This gives the protein CASSLTPTGGIYGYTF.

V gene TRBV29-1 combines with J gene TRBJ2-7; TRBD2 matches at 10 bases. V gave up 4 bases and J gave up 6 bases; unmatched junction bases: 9. This CDR3 comprises 14 residues. Germline CDR1 reads SQVTM; CDR2 reads ANQGSEA. This CDR3 reads CSVGLASGSREQYF. CDR3 nucleotides: TGCAGCGTTGGCCTAGCTAGCGGGAGCCGCGAGCAGTACTTC.

The J gene is TRBJ1-5, the V gene TRBV6-5, with 8 bases identical to TRBD1. From germline, CDR1 is MNHEY and CDR2 SVGAGI. This CDR3 is 15 amino acids long. V dropped 6 bases and J dropped 0; count of bases not matched to a gene: 4. The DNA for the CDR3 is TGTGCCAGCAGCCTGACAGGGGTTAGCAATCAGCCCCAGCATTTT. Translation: CASSLTGVSNQPQHF.

The chain links TRBV4-1 to TRBJ2-1; 7 bases match TRBD2. With 0 bases clipped from V and 13 bases from J, the junction kept 12 bases outside the gene matches. Germline V gene lookup returns CDR1 MGHRA and CDR2 YSYEKL. CDR3 length equals 15 residues. The CDR3 sequence: CASSQDPTIGRLQFF. The CDR3 region has the DNA TGCGCCAGCAGCCAAGACCCGACTATCGGGAGGCTCCAGTTCTTC.

The chain has TRBV5-6 and TRBJ2-5; TRBD2 aligns across 14 bases. The CDR3 is 16 amino acids. The trim removed 4 bases at V and 5 bases at J, leaving 7 bases unmatched. From germline, CDR1 is SGHDT and CDR2 YYEEEE. The CDR3 bases are TGTGCCAGCAGCCCGCCGGGACTAGCGGGAGAGGAGACCCAGTACTTC. Amino acids: CASSPPGLAGEETQYF.

This clone was detected only a few times. The chain couples TRBV19 to TRBJ1-1; D is undetermined. Trimming left V 5 bases short and J 4 bases short, with 14 bases between. Germline lookup yields CDR1 LNHDA and CDR2 SQIVND (reference sequence). The CDR3 runs 14 residues. The CDR3 coding sequence is TGTGCCAGTAGTGTACTTCTGGGGAGCACTGAAGCTTTCTTT. Residues: CASSVLLGSTEAFF.

This chain joins TRBV7-9 and TRBJ2-6; 8 bases line up with TRBD1. The CDR3 runs to 17 residues. Germline V lookup: CDR1 SEHNR, CDR2 FQNEAQ (reference sequence). Trimming cost V 7 bases and J 3 bases; bases outside gene matches: 11. CDR3 in amino acids: CASTMTGVPVGANVLTF. DNA of the CDR3: TGTGCCAGCACCATGACAGGGGTGCCGGTTGGGGCCAACGTCCTGACTTTC.